A single sample is the source of the 20 T cell receptor beta chains below, sequenced in a study of T cell responses to AZD1222 COVID-19 vaccine. Here immunoSEQ multiplex PCR was the method, and the copy in TCRdb shows in-frame clones only, minus some. The top ten clones hold about 4.4% of a sample with approximately 120,000 clones, 90% of them seen once. This specimen consisted of peripheral blood, obtained on day 0 of MenACWY control vaccination. Receptors were obtained from an adult in good health.

This clone was seen a handful of times. J is TRBJ2-7 and V is TRBV11-2, with 9 bases matching TRBD2. The ends lost 1 base at V and 2 bases at J; junction bases unmatched: 6. The CDR3 covers 16 residues. CDR1 SGHAT and CDR2 FQNNGV come from the germline V gene. The CDR3 nucleotides read TGTGCCAGCAGCTTAGTGTTGCGGGAGGGCACCTACGAGCAGTACTTC. Amino acid sequence: CASSLVLREGTYEQYF.

CDR3 loop: CASSFTGTSQQETQYF. The DNA for the CDR3 is TGTGCCAGCAGCTTTACCGGGACTAGTCAACAAGAGACCCAGTACTTC. V gene TRBV7-2 combines with J gene TRBJ2-5, with 8 bases matching TRBD2. Germline V gives CDR1 SGHTA, CDR2 FQGNSA. V dropped 3 bases and J dropped 2; count of bases not matched to a gene: 8. The CDR3 totals 16 residues. Using reference TRBV7-2 and TRBJ2-5 for the parts outside the CDR3, the full variable domain is GAGVSQSPSNKVTEKGKDVELRCDPISGHTALYWYRQSLGQGLEFLIYFQGNSAPDKSGLPSDRFSAERTGGSVSTLTIQRTQQEDSAVYLCASSFTGTSQQETQYFGPGTRLLVL.

In nucleotides, the CDR3 is TGCGCCAGCAGCCAAGATCAGGGGCTCGAGCAGTACGTC. It is translated as CASSQDQGLEQYV. This chain uses TRBV4-3 with TRBJ2-7, with a tentative D call TRBD1 (6 bases). V was shortened by 0 bases and J by 6 bases, with 9 bases between the two germline ends. The CDR3 is 13 residues long. Germline V gene sequence: CDR1 LGHNA, CDR2 YSLEER.

The rearrangement uses TRBV25-1 and TRBJ2-7, with D maybe TRBD1 (6 bases). Germline V gene sequence: CDR1 MGHDK, CDR2 SYGVNS. This CDR3 region has 10 residues. CDR3 region: CASSLVGRGV. The CDR3 DNA sequence: TGTGCCAGCAGCCTCGTGGGCAGGGGCGTC.

The chain joins TRBV18 to TRBJ2-5; D unclear. Germline CDR1 KGHSH, CDR2 LQKENI. Trimming took 8 bases from V and 2 from J, leaving 12 bases between them. The CDR3 loop spans 13 amino acids. The CDR3 here is CASVQTEQETQYF. CDR3 DNA sequence: TGTGCCAGCGTCCAAACGGAACAAGAGACCCAGTACTTC.

J is TRBJ2-1 and V is TRBV7-9; perhaps TRBD2 as D (5 bases). This CDR3 has 16 residues. In germline, CDR1 is SEHNR, CDR2 FQNEAQ (reference sequence). The V gene lost 5 bases and the J gene lost 0 bases, with 14 bases spanning the gap. CDR3: CASSVGELSSYNEQFF. CDR3 coding DNA: TGTGCCAGCAGCGTTGGGGAGTTGAGCTCCTACAATGAGCAGTTCTTC. Complete variable domain (other parts from reference TRBV7-9 and TRBJ2-1): DTGVSQNPRHKITKRGQNVTFRCDPISEHNRLYWYRQTLGQGPEFLTYFQNEAQLEKSRLLSDRFSAERPKGSFSTLEIQRTEQGDSAMYLCASSVGELSSYNEQFFGPGTRLTVL.

This chain links TRBV6-1 with TRBJ1-6; D gene uncertain. Deletions cut 2 bases from V and 10 bases from J, with 6 bases between. There are 12 residues in the CDR3. CDR1 and CDR2 (germline): MNHNS, SASEGT. The CDR3 coding sequence is TGTGCCAGCAGTGAATGGGGATCACCCCTCCACTTT. Amino acid sequence: CASSEWGSPLHF.

This clone has a handful of counts. V is TRBV27 and J is TRBJ2-2; TRBD2 agrees at 11 bases. The CDR3 is 22 residues long. The J segment lost 4 bases and the V segment lost 3 bases, leaving 22 bases of the junction unmatched. CDR1 is MNHEY, CDR2 SMNVEV, per germline (reference sequence). The CDR3: CASSFSLPASIVGLAGTGELFF. The CDR3 DNA sequence: TGTGCCAGCAGTTTCAGCCTCCCAGCCTCGATCGTCGGACTAGCGGGCACCGGGGAGCTGTTTTTT.

The gene calls are TRBV5-7 and TRBJ1-2; 9 bases are shared with TRBD1. TRBV5-7 is labeled an ORF, and its function is uncertain. The CDR3 is 15 amino acids. V shed 5 bases and J 6 bases; nucleotides not matched to a gene: 11. The CDR3 DNA follows: TGTGCCAGCAGTCTTAACCACCGGGACAGGGATGGCTACACCTTC. Amino acid sequence: CASSLNHRDRDGYTF.

This chain uses TRBV10-2 with TRBJ2-1; D not certain. Germline values: CDR1 WSHSY, CDR2 SAAADI. This CDR3 comprises 11 residues. Trimming left V 2 bases short and J 9 bases short, with 5 bases between. CDR3 bases: TGCGCCAGCAGTGAGGGCTTTGAGCAGTTCTTC. As protein: CASSEGFEQFF.

J is TRBJ2-3 and V is TRBV3-1 (or the pseudogene TRBV3-2); D may match TRBD1 or TRBD2 (5 bases each). The CDR3 consists of 15 residues. V lost 5 bases to trimming and J lost 4 bases, with 16 bases between them. The germline gives CDR1 LGHDT, CDR2 YNNKEL (reference sequence). CDR3 DNA: TGTGCCAGCAGCTACCTGGGGCTAGCCTCAGATACGCAGTATTTT. This codes for CASSYLGLASDTQYF.

The chain joins TRBV12-3 or TRBV12-4 to TRBJ2-2; D ambiguous. This CDR3 is built from 13 residues. Trimming stripped 5 bases from V and 8 bases from J, with 12 bases between. The CDR3 DNA follows: TGTGCCAGCAGTCCCCTCGGAATTGGGGAGCTGTTTTTT. Its translation is CASSPLGIGELFF.

This chain joins TRBV7-6 and TRBJ1-4; no reliable D call. This CDR3 spans 13 amino acids. Per the germline V gene, CDR1 is SGHVS and CDR2 is FNYEAQ. With 0 bases removed from V and 7 bases from J, the gap between germline ends came to 6 bases. The CDR3 nucleotides read TGTGCCAGCAGCTTAGCTGTCAGTGAAAAACTGTTTTTT. It is translated as CASSLAVSEKLFF. Variable domain in full (rest from reference TRBV7-6 and TRBJ1-4): GAGVSQSPRYKVTKRGQDVALRCDPISGHVSLYWYRQALGQGPEFLTYFNYEAQQDKSGLPNDRFSAERPEGSISTLTIQRTEQRDSAMYRCASSLAVSEKLFFGSGTQLSVL.

The genes are TRBV6-6 and TRBJ2-1, with 10 bases lining up with TRBD2. V lost 1 base to trimming and J lost 2 bases; unmatched junction nucleotides: 2. This CDR3 comprises 16 residues. Germline V gives CDR1 MNHNY, CDR2 SVGAGI (reference sequence). The CDR3 nucleotides read TGTGCCAGCAGTTACTTAACTAGCGGGGCCTACAATGAGCAGTTCTTC. This gives the protein CASSYLTSGAYNEQFF.

The chain uses TRBV18 and TRBJ1-1, with a possible D match to TRBD1 (5 bases). This CDR3 contains 15 residues. Trimming stripped 3 bases from V and 2 bases from J, with 13 bases between. In germline, CDR1 is KGHSH, CDR2 LQKENI. CDR3 loop: CASSPGQGSNTEAFF. The CDR3 DNA reads as TGTGCCAGCTCACCGGGGCAAGGCAGCAACACTGAAGCTTTCTTT.

The rearrangement joins TRBV5-6 to TRBJ2-7; a weak D match, TRBD1 (6 bases). This CDR3 is 13 amino acids long. Trimming removed 4 bases from V and 5 bases from J, with 13 bases in between. Germline assignment: CDR1 SGHDT and CDR2 YYEEEE. DNA of the CDR3: TGTGCCAGCAGCCCGACAGGCTCGGACGAGCAGTACTTC. It specifies CASSPTGSDEQYF.

The rearrangement links TRBV28 to TRBJ2-7; the match to TRBD2 covers 8 bases. This CDR3 is 13 amino acids long. The ends lost 6 bases at V and 4 bases at J; junction bases unmatched: 5. CDR1 and CDR2 (germline): MDHEN, SYDVKM. CDR3: CASSGGARYEQYV. The CDR3 nucleotides read TGTGCCAGCAGCGGGGGGGCGCGTTACGAGCAGTACGTC.

CDR3 coding DNA: TGTGCCAGCAGTGAAAGAGGGACTAGTGTGCACGAGCAGTACTTC. Protein product: CASSERGTSVHEQYF. This chain joins TRBV2 and TRBJ2-7; 8 bases match TRBD2. Unmatched junction bases numbered 8, after V lost 2 bases and J lost 5 bases. Germline CDR1 reads SNHLY; CDR2 reads FYNNEI. The CDR3 has 15 amino acids.

This chain connects TRBV28 to TRBJ2-5; TRBD1 is a possible D gene (6 bases). The germline V gene has CDR1 MDHEN and CDR2 SYDVKM. V was trimmed by 3 bases and J by 6 bases, leaving 23 bases between them. The CDR3 sequence is 17 residues long. The CDR3 DNA reads as TGTGCCAGCAGTTTGGAGCCGGGCAGGGGCAACAGAAAGACCCAGTACTTC. It translates to CASSLEPGRGNRKTQYF.

The rearrangement links TRBV3-1 (or the pseudogene TRBV3-2) to TRBJ2-3; TRBD1 agrees at 8 bases. Germline V gene lookup returns CDR1 LGHDT and CDR2 YNNKEL (reference sequence). Unmatched junction bases numbered 6, after V lost 6 bases and J lost 10 bases. This CDR3 is 12 amino acids long. CDR3 nucleotides: TGTGCCAGCAGGTACGACAGGGGTGCGCAGTATTTT. It yields the protein CASRYDRGAQYF.